The 23 T cell receptor beta chains below come from one sample, sequenced in a study of blood T cell repertoires in COVID-19. Assay: immunoSEQ multiplex PCR; the TCRdb copy retains only in-frame clones and omits some. The sample lists 150,000 to 170,000 clones, roughly 83% occurring once. Sequenced sample: peripheral blood. These receptors were obtained from a woman aged 55 to 70 with COVID-19, enrolled during active disease.

The V and J genes are TRBV11-2 and TRBJ1-3; D might be TRBD1 (6 bases). The CDR3 is 15 amino acids. Germline V lookup: CDR1 SGHAT, CDR2 FQNNGV. V was cut by 4 bases and J by 2 bases, with 12 bases left in between. The CDR3 protein is CASSSFRGAGNTIYF. The CDR3 nucleotides are TGTGCCAGCAGCTCCTTCAGGGGAGCTGGAAACACCATATATTTT.

Here the CDR3 DNA reads TGTGCCAGCAGCTTCAGGGATGGTAGCACTGAAGCTTTCTTT. Translating it yields CASSFRDGSTEAFF. This sequence joins TRBV7-3 and TRBJ1-1; a possible D gene is TRBD1 (5 bases). The CDR3 has 14 residues. V lost 3 bases, J lost 4 bases, and 12 bases lay in between. Germline V lookup: CDR1 SGHTA, CDR2 FQGTGA.

The V call is TRBV3-1 (or the pseudogene TRBV3-2), the J call TRBJ1-5, with D possibly TRBD1 on 6 matching bases. The CDR3 length is 14 residues. The germline V and J ends were trimmed by 5 bases and 4 bases, with 12 bases remaining between them. Germline CDR1 and CDR2: LGHDT and YNNKEL (reference sequence). CDR3 region: CASSSDSLNQPQHF. The CDR3 nucleotides read TGTGCCAGCAGCTCGGACAGCCTGAATCAGCCCCAGCATTTT.

The rearrangement uses TRBV5-1 and TRBJ2-7; the D is unclear. V lost 8 bases and J lost 1, with 16 bases in between. The CDR3 contains 14 residues. Germline V gives CDR1 SGHRS, CDR2 YFSETQ. Here the CDR3 DNA reads TGCGCCAGTAGAGAACAGATTCGTTCCTACGAGCAGTACGTC. It specifies CASREQIRSYEQYV.

This clone was seen only a few times. V is TRBV30 and J is TRBJ1-6; D is undetermined. This CDR3 has 14 residues. Germline V CDR1 and CDR2: GTSNPN, SVGIG (reference sequence). With 3 bases removed from V and 7 bases from J, the gap between germline ends came to 13 bases. CDR3 amino acids: CAWSALGENSPLHF. In nucleotides, the CDR3 is TGTGCCTGGAGCGCTCTTGGGGAGAATTCACCCCTCCACTTT.

This clone was counted many times. The chain joins TRBV6-2 or TRBV6-3 to TRBJ1-2; D is unclear. V was clipped by 5 bases and J by 4 bases, with 11 bases between them. This CDR3 is built from 13 residues. CDR1 is MNHEY, CDR2 SVGEGT, per germline. CDR3 in DNA: TGTGCCAGCAGTCTCAGGACTTCCTATGGCTACACCTTC. It is translated as CASSLRTSYGYTF.

The chain carries TRBV10-3 and TRBJ1-5, with D hard to call. From germline, CDR1 is ENHRY and CDR2 SYGVKD. The CDR3 loop spans 14 amino acids. V lost 3 bases to trimming and J lost 3 bases, with 9 bases between them. CDR3 sequence (DNA): TGTGCCATCAGTGACGGGTACCCCAATCAGCCCCAGCATTTT. The encoded protein is CAISDGYPNQPQHF.

DNA for the CDR3: TGTGCCAGCAGCCGGACAGGGAATATGAACACTGAAGCTTTCTTT. It encodes CASSRTGNMNTEAFF. The rearrangement uses TRBV3-1 (or the pseudogene TRBV3-2) and TRBJ1-1, with 8 positions matching TRBD1. This CDR3 region has 15 residues. Germline loops: CDR1 LGHDT, CDR2 YNNKEL (reference sequence). V lost 4 bases to trimming and J lost 0 bases; unmatched junction nucleotides: 4.

This clone has a handful of counts. The chain joins TRBV6-4 to TRBJ2-1, with 11 bases lining up with TRBD2. With V trimmed by 4 bases and J by 13 bases, 6 bases remained unmatched. This CDR3 has 13 residues. CDR1 and CDR2 (germline): MRHNA, SNTAGT. The CDR3 nucleotides are TGTGCCAGCAGTGCACTAGCGGGGGACCCCCAGTTCTTC. Protein product: CASSALAGDPQFF.

The genes are TRBV10-3 and TRBJ1-2; D remains ambiguous. From germline, CDR1 is ENHRY and CDR2 SYGVKD. Trimming shortened V by 7 bases and J by 5 bases, and 8 bases separated the two germline ends. The CDR3 runs 11 residues. The CDR3 protein is CAITRGYGYTF. The CDR3 DNA follows: TGTGCCATCACTCGAGGGTATGGCTACACCTTC.

V gene TRBV6-1 combines with J gene TRBJ2-2, with 8 bases that match TRBD1. The CDR3 contains 17 residues. V trimming: 3 bases; J trimming: 2 bases; junction bases outside the gene matches: 8. Per germline, CDR1 MNHNS and CDR2 SASEGT. CDR3: CASSDLAGTGNTGELFF. For the CDR3, the DNA is TGTGCCAGCAGTGACCTGGCCGGGACAGGAAACACCGGGGAGCTGTTTTTT.

V gene TRBV7-8 combines with J gene TRBJ1-5; possibly TRBD1 for D (5 bases). The CDR3 is 16 amino acids. Between the trimmed V and J ends, which lost 4 bases and 4 bases, there was a span of 17 bases. Germline V gene data show CDR1 as SGHVS and CDR2 as FQNEAQ. The CDR3 loop is CASSSATGESNQPQHF. CDR3 bases: TGTGCCAGCAGCTCCGCAACAGGAGAATCTAATCAGCCCCAGCATTTT.

The rearrangement links TRBV19 to TRBJ1-1; 8 bases fit TRBD1. Germline V gene sequence: CDR1 LNHDA, CDR2 SQIVND (reference sequence). Trimming cost V 6 bases and J 4 bases; bases outside gene matches: 4. This CDR3 comprises 13 residues. The CDR3 bases are TGTGCCAGTAGCTTACAGGGGGTCACTGAAGCTTTCTTT. It specifies CASSLQGVTEAFF. The full variable domain, its missing parts supplied by reference TRBV19 and TRBJ1-1, is DGGITQSPKYLFRKEGQNVTLSCEQNLNHDAMYWYRQDPGQGLRLIYYSQIVNDFQKGDIAEGYSVSREKKESFPLTVTSAQKNPTAFYLCASSLQGVTEAFFGQGTRLTVV.

A word on this clone: Other nucleotide sequences from this sample produce the same CDR3. This chain links TRBV18 with TRBJ1-1; D is unclear. This CDR3 has 13 residues. The germline CDR1 and CDR2 sequences are KGHSH and LQKENI. The germline V and J ends were trimmed by 1 base and 3 bases, with 6 bases remaining between them. The CDR3 spells CASSPQRDTEAFF. DNA for the CDR3: TGTGCCAGCTCACCACAGAGGGACACTGAAGCTTTCTTT.

The chain joins TRBV2 to TRBJ2-7; D ambiguous. Per the germline V gene, CDR1 is SNHLY and CDR2 is FYNNEI. Trimming took 0 bases from V and 1 from J, leaving 7 bases between them. The CDR3 sequence is 14 residues long. Here the CDR3 DNA reads TGTGCCAGCAGTGAAGCCAGCAGGTCCTACGAGCAGTACGTC. Protein sequence: CASSEASRSYEQYV.

The chain carries TRBV7-8 and TRBJ1-6; D might be TRBD1 (5 bases). Between the trimmed V and J ends, which lost 5 bases and 5 bases, there was a span of 10 bases. CDR1 SGHVS and CDR2 FQNEAQ come from the germline V gene. This CDR3 contains 14 residues. The chain's CDR3 is CASSIARDNSPLHF. The CDR3 bases are TGTGCCAGCAGCATCGCCAGGGATAATTCACCCCTCCACTTT.

V usage is TRBV9 and J usage is TRBJ1-1, with 7 positions matching TRBD1. The CDR3 runs 15 residues. The J segment lost 4 bases and the V segment lost 0 bases, leaving 6 bases of the junction unmatched. Germline CDR1 reads SGDLS; CDR2 reads YYNGEE. CDR3 in amino acids: CASSVDFGTATEAFF. The CDR3 DNA reads TGTGCCAGCAGCGTAGACTTCGGGACAGCCACTGAAGCTTTCTTT.

The CDR3 region is CASTYGRGGYGYTF. DNA of the CDR3: TGTGCCAGCACCTACGGCCGGGGAGGCTATGGCTACACCTTC. The chain is built from TRBV5-8 and TRBJ1-2; D is uncertain. The CDR3 runs 14 residues. The germline V gene encodes CDR1 SGHTS and CDR2 YDEGEE. V lost 6 bases and J lost 4, with 16 bases in between.

The V and J genes are TRBV28 and TRBJ1-5; no definite D call. Germline V gene data show CDR1 as MDHEN and CDR2 as SYDVKM. V dropped 4 bases and J dropped 5 bases, with 15 bases sitting between them. The CDR3 loop spans 15 amino acids. In DNA, the CDR3 is TGTGCCAGCAGTTCCCGGGTCACAATTTATCAGCCCCAGCATTTT. Protein: CASSSRVTIYQPQHF. Combining the CDR3 with reference TRBV28 and TRBJ1-5 gives the whole variable domain DVKVTQSSRYLVKRTGEKVFLECVQDMDHENMFWYRQDPGLGLRLIYFSYDVKMKEKGDIPEGYSVSREKKERFSLILESASTNQTSMYLCASSSRVTIYQPQHFGDGTRLSIL.

CDR3 nucleotides: TGTGCCACATCTGCGGGACCCTCAAGGCATGGCTACACCTTC. It translates to CATSAGPSRHGYTF. V and J are TRBV6-5 and TRBJ1-2; D possibly corresponds to TRBD1 (5 bases). This CDR3 contains 14 residues. CDR1 and CDR2 (germline): MNHEY, SVGAGI. The V and J ends lost 10 bases and 6 bases respectively, with 21 bases between them.

The V gene is TRBV4-2, the J gene TRBJ1-5, with no clear D. The CDR3 loop spans 15 amino acids. V gave up 0 bases and J gave up 6 bases, with 12 bases separating them. CDR1 is LGHNA and CDR2 is YNFKEQ in the germline V gene. The DNA of the CDR3 is TGTGCCAGCAGCCAAGAGGGCCGACCGACTCAGCCCCAGCATTTT. It translates to CASSQEGRPTQPQHF.

The chain carries TRBV6-5 and TRBJ1-1; 10 bases fit TRBD1. Per the germline V gene, CDR1 is MNHEY and CDR2 is SVGAGI. Trimming at V came to 5 bases and at J to 8 bases, leaving 8 bases not matched to a gene. There are 14 residues in the CDR3. CDR3 in amino acids: CASSPGTGVAEAFF. CDR3 sequence (DNA): TGTGCCAGCAGTCCGGGGACAGGGGTTGCAGAAGCTTTCTTT.

The chain carries TRBV9 and TRBJ2-5; D is possibly TRBD2 (5 bases). V lost 2 bases and J lost 5, with 7 bases in between. Germline V gene sequence: CDR1 SGDLS, CDR2 YYNGEE. The CDR3 is 12 amino acids. The CDR3, as DNA: TGTGCCAGCAGCGTCACGGGGGAGACCCAGTACTTC. It translates to CASSVTGETQYF. The variable domain in full, completed from reference TRBV9 and TRBJ2-5, reads DSGVTQTPKHLITATGQRVTLRCSPRSGDLSVYWYQQSLDQGLQFLIQYYNGEERAKGNILERFSAQQFPDLHSELNLSSLELGDSALYFCASSVTGETQYFGPGTRLLVL.